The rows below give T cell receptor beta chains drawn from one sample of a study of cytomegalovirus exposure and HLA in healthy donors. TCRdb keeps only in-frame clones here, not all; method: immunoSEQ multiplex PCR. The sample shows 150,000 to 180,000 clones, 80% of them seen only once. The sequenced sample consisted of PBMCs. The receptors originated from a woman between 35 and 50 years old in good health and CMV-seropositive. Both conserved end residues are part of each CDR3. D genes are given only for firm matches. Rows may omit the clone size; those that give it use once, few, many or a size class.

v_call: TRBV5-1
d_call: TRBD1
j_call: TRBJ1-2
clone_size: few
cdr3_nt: TGCGCCAGCAGCTTGGGGCCCACAGGGGAGGTCTATGGCTACACCTTC
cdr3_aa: CASSLGPTGEVYGYTF

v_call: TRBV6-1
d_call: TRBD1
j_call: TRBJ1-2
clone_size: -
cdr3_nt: TGTGCCAGCAGTGAGGACAGGGTCGGCTACACCTTC
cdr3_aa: CASSEDRVGYTF

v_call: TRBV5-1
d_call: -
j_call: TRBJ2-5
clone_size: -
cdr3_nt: TGCGCCAGCAGCTTGGTTGCGGAAGAGACCCAGTACTTC
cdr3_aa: CASSLVAEETQYF

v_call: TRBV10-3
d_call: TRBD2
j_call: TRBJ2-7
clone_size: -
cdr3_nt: TGTGCCATCAGTGATGCTAGCGGGAGTCTCCGGTACGAGCAGTACTTC
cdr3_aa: CAISDASGSLRYEQYF

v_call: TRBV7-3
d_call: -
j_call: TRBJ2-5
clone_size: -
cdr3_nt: TGTGCCAGCAGCTCTGACAGTAGGTACTTC
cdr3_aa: CASSSDSRYF

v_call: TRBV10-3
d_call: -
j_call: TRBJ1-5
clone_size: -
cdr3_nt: TGTGCCATCAGTGAGACAGGGTCCCAGCCCCAGCATTTT
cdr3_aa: CAISETGSQPQHF

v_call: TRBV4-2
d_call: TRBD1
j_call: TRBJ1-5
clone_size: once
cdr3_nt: TGTGCCAGCAGCCCAGGAGGGACAGGGTATGAGTCAGATCAGCCCCAGCATTTT
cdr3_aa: CASSPGGTGYESDQPQHF

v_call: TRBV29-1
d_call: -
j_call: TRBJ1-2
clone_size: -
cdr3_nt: TGCAGCGTTGAGGCCTTCTATGGCTACACCTTC
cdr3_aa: CSVEAFYGYTF

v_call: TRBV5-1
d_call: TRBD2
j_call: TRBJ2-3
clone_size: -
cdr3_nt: TGCGCCAGCAGCCTCAGCAGACTAGCGACAGATACGCAGTATTTT
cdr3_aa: CASSLSRLATDTQYF

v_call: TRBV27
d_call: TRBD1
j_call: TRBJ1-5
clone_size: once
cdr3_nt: TGTGCCAGCCGACTAACCGGGACAGGGAACAATCAGCCCCAGCATTTT
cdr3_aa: CASRLTGTGNNQPQHF

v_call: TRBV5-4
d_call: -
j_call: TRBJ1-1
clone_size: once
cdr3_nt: TGTGCCAGCAGCCCTCGGGGGGGCTCCAGCCCATCTGAAGCTTTCTTT
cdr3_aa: CASSPRGGSSPSEAFF

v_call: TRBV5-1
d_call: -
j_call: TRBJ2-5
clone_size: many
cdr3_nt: TGCGCCAGCAGCTCCTCTATGGGGGCAGGGACGGAGACCCAGTACTTC
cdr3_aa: CASSSSMGAGTETQYF

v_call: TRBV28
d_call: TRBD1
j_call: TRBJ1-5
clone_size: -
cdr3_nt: TGTGCCAGCATCGGAGACAGGGAGGTGATGGGCAATCAGCCCCAGCATTTT
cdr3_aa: CASIGDREVMGNQPQHF

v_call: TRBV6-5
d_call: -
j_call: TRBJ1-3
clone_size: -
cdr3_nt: TGTGCCAGCAGTGTACAACAGGGAAACACCATATATTTT
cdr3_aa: CASSVQQGNTIYF

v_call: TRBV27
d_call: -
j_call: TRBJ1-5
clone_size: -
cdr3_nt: TGTGCCTCTAGCGAGGCAGGTAGCAATCAGCCCCAGCATTTT
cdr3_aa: CASSEAGSNQPQHF

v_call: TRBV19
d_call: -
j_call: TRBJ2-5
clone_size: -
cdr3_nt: TGTGCCAGTAGTACTCGGCAGGGGATAGTCGTAAGTAATCAAGAGACCCAGTACTTC
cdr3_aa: CASSTRQGIVVSNQETQYF

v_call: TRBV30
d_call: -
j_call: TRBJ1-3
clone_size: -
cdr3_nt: TGTGCCTGGAGTTTACGAGGCTCTGGAAACACCATATATTTT
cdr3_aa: CAWSLRGSGNTIYF

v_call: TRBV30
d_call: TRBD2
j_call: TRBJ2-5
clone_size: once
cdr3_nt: TGTGCCTGGAGTGTCGGGACTAGCGGGAGGGCCTTCCAAGAGACCCAGTACTTC
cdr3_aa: CAWSVGTSGRAFQETQYF

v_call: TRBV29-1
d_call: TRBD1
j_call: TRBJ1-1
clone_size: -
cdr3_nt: TGCAGCGTTGCCGGACAGGGTGGAGGCACTGAAGCTTTCTTT
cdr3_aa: CSVAGQGGGTEAFF

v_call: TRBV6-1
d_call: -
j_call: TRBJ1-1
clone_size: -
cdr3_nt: TGTGCCAGCAGTGAACTAGGGGGCACTGAAGCTTTCTTT
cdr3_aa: CASSELGGTEAFF

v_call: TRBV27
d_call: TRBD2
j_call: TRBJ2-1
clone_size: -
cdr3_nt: TGTGCCAGCAGTTTATACCTAGCGGGAGGGTTTGAGCAGTTCTTC
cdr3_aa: CASSLYLAGGFEQFF

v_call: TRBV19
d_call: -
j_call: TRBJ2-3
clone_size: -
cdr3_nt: TGTGCCAGTAGTGCCCAGGGAACAGATACGCAGTATTTT
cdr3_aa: CASSAQGTDTQYF

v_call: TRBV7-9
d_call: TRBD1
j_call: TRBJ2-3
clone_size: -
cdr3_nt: TGTGCCAGCAGCCTACAGGGGTCCACAGATACGCAGTATTTT
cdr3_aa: CASSLQGSTDTQYF

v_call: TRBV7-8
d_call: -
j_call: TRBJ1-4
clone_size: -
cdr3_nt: TGTGCCAGCAGCTCACTGGGGGCAGGGCGAGAAAAACTGTTTTTT
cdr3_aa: CASSSLGAGREKLFF

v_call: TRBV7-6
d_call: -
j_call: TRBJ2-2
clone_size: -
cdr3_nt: TGTGCCAGCAGCCCGGACTGGAACACCGGGGAGCTGTTTTTT
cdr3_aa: CASSPDWNTGELFF

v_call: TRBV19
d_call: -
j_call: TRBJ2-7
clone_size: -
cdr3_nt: TGTGCCAGTCGAAGAGGGGGAACGCACGAGCAGTACTTC
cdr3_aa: CASRRGGTHEQYF

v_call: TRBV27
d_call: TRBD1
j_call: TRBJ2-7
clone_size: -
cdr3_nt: TGTGCCAGCAGTAAATCAAACCGACAGGGCGACGAGCAGTACTTC
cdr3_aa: CASSKSNRQGDEQYF

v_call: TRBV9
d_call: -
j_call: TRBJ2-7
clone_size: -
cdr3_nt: TGTGCCAGCAGCCCAAGGACGGGAAACGGGGAGCAGTACTTC
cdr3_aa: CASSPRTGNGEQYF

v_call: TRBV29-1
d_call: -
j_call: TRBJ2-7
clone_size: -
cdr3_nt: TGCAGCGTTGAGGCAGGGTCCTACGAGCAGTACTTC
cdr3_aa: CSVEAGSYEQYF

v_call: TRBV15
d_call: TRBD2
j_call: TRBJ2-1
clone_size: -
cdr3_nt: TGTGCCACCAGCAGACGGAGCGGGGGCTCCTACAATGAGCAGTTCTTC
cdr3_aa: CATSRRSGGSYNEQFF

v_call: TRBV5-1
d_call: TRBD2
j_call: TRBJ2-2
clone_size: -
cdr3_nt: TGCGCCAGCAGCGCGAGACTAGCGGGAGTGGCCGGGGAGCTGTTTTTT
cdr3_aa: CASSARLAGVAGELFF

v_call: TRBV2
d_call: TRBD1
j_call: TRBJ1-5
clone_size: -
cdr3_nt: TGTGCCAGCTTGGACAGGGAAGGGGGCAATCAGCCCCAGCATTTT
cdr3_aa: CASLDREGGNQPQHF

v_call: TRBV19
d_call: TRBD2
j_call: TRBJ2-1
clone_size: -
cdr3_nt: TGTGCCAGTAGAAAGGGGTCTCTAGCGGGGAACTACAATGAGCAGTTCTTC
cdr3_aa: CASRKGSLAGNYNEQFF

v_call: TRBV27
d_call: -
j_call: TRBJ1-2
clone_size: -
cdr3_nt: TGTGCCAGCAGTCGAAACGACAGTCCCTATGGCTACACCTTC
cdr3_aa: CASSRNDSPYGYTF

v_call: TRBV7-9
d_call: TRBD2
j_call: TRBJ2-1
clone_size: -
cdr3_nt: TGTGCCAGCAGCCCAGGACTAGCGGGGCCCAATGAGCAGTTCTTC
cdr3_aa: CASSPGLAGPNEQFF

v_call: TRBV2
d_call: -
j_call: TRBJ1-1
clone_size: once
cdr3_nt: TGTGCCAGCAGTGAAAATGGAGGGCCTGAAGCTTTCTTT
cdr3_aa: CASSENGGPEAFF

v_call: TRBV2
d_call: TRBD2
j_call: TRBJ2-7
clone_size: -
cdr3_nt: TGTGCCAGCACGAGCGGGAGTTACGAGCAGTACTTC
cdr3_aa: CASTSGSYEQYF

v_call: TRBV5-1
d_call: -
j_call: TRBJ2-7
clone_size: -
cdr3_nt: TGCGCCAGCAGCCGCGGACAGACCTACGAGCAGTACTTC
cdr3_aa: CASSRGQTYEQYF

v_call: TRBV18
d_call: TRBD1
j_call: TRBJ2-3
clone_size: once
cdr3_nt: TGTGCCAGCTCACCGAGACAGGGCCCAGATACGCAGTATTTT
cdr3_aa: CASSPRQGPDTQYF

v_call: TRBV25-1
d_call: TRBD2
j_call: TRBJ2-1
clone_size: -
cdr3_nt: TGTGCCAGCAGTGAACTAGCGGGAAACAATGAGCAGTTCTTC
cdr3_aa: CASSELAGNNEQFF

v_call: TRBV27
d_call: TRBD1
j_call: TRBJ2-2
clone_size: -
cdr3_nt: TGTGCCAGCAGTCCGGACAGGGGGCCGCCCGGGGAGCTGTTTTTT
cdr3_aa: CASSPDRGPPGELFF

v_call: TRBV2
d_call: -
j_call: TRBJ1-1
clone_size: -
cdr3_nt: TGTGCCAGAACGGCTTACGGGACTGAAGCTTTCTTT
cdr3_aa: CARTAYGTEAFF